The sequence of this TCR beta chain was determined in a study of monozygotic twins with inflammatory bowel disease. TCRdb reworked the 5' RACE reads into one entry per CDR3 protein, no DNA. Here the sample table reports nearly 450,000 distinct CDR3 sequences. The CDR3 has 15 residues. Germline values: CDR1 DFQATT, CDR2 SNEGSKA (reference sequence). This chain uses TRBV20-1 with TRBJ2-6; the TCRdb call, TRBD1, lacks DNA for checking. The sequenced sample was blood. The TCR originated in a human donor with ulcerative colitis or Crohn's disease, or a healthy co-twin of an affected twin (not recorded which). CDR3 sequence: CSAPGSYSGANVLTF.